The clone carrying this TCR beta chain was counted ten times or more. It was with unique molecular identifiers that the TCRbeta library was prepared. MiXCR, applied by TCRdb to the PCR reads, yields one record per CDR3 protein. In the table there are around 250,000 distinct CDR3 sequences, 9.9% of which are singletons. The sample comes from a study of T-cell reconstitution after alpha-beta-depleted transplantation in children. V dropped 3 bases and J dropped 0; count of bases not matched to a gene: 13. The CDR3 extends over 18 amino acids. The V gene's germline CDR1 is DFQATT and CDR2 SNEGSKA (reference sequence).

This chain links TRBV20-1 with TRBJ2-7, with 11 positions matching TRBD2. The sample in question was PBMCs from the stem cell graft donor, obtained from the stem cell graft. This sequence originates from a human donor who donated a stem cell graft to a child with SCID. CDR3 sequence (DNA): TGCAGTGCTAGGTTAAAGACTAGCGGGGCCCTCGACTCCTACGAGCAGTACTTC. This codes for CSARLKTSGALDSYEQYF.